This TCR beta chain originates from a study of blood T cell repertoires in COVID-19. Study summary: In each case, the material was cDNA or gDNA derived from T cells, B-cell-depleted T cells, or PBMCs.

V lost 8 bases to trimming and J lost 3 bases; unmatched junction nucleotides: 8. Germline CDR1 reads LNHDA; CDR2 reads SQIVND (reference sequence). This CDR3 region has 15 residues. Cohort placement rested on clinical history that participants reported themselves. What the recovered Cohort 3 donors had was two negative PCRs, clearance, or symptom resolution. Using immunoSEQ multiplex PCR, the repertoire was profiled, and TCRdb retains in-frame clones only, with some absent. This table has some 170,000 clones, approximately 82% appearing once. The source of this sequence is a middle-aged man who had recovered from COVID-19. Sequencing input: PBMCs or T cells enriched from blood (not recorded which). The chain couples TRBV19 to TRBJ2-2; TRBD1 aligns across 8 bases. The CDR3 here is CASGPGQAYTGELFF. CDR3 DNA: TGTGCCAGTGGGCCGGGACAGGCCTACACCGGGGAGCTGTTTTTT.